This TCR beta chain was recorded in a study of blood T cell repertoires in COVID-19 (TCRdb year 2020). About the study as a whole: Samples covering the acute and convalescent phases of COVID-19 were provided by collaborators in the United States, Italy and Spain. The material from the prospective study consisted of cDNA or gDNA derived from T cells, B-cell-depleted T cells, or PBMCs. Deeply sampled blood TCRbeta repertoires from subjects exposed to, actively infected with, or recovered from COVID-19 were included in the dataset. The repertoires were made available in a free public database intended to serve as a resource for research on the immune response to SARS-CoV-2. Samples were obtained from the ongoing ImmuneRACE study (first 160 participants) and from about 1,300 subjects provided by 6 global collaborators. Nearly every sample came with metadata listing a de-identified subject ID, COVID-19 status, age in years and sex. Where HLA class I and class II types were available, the types were taken from metadata supplied by the sample provider, not from assay-based typing. Paper-wide results and their limitations: Clinical and demographic metadata were provided uncurated, with the amount varying by source and participant.

Collaborating institutions collected whole blood in K2EDTA tubes following their own protocols. For TCRbeta analysis, collaborators shipped samples as frozen whole blood, isolated PBMCs, or DNA extracted from either of those sample types. The immunoSEQ Assay, a bias-controlled multiplex PCR, was used to amplify TCRbeta CDR3 regions from genomic DNA. Processing in the source paper ran as follows. Nucleated cell counts per sample were estimated from amplification of reference gene primers within the assay. To quantify the absolute abundance of each unique TCRbeta CDR3 rearrangement, sequence reads were collapsed and filtered. For each sample, productive Simpson clonality was calculated by taking the square root of Simpson's diversity index across productive rearrangements. TCRdb mirrors the immuneACCESS table, restricted to in-frame sequences. Some clones are absent from its copies; in checked studies, under half trace to an unresolved V gene, and the reason for the others is unknown. From that table come the V and J calls and clone size; the DNA was used to work out D and trimming. The sample table contains around 100,000 clones; only one count was recorded for around four fifths of them. 31% of the sample is taken by the ten largest.

CDR1 MNHEY and CDR2 SMNVEV are derived from the germline V gene (reference sequence). The CDR3 starts with the cysteine, ends with the phenylalanine, and has 15 residues. Here the CDR3 DNA is all that survives: 45 bases in frame from base 1. V sheds 2 bases and J sheds 2 bases, leaving 13 bases between their ends. Of note for this clone: The antigen this receptor binds is unknown. The input lacks base qualities; no much larger clone sits a single base away.

The rearrangement combines TRBV27 with TRBJ2-7; TRBD1 might be the D gene, on 6 matching bases. This TCR derives from a man between 65 and 80 years old with active or convalescent COVID-19. The specimen sequenced was peripheral blood. The sequence in DNA is TGTGCCAGCAGTTTAAGGGGACATCCCGCCTACGAGCAGTACTTC. Its protein reads: CASSLRGHPAYEQYF.